Listed below are T cell receptor beta chains from one sample, sequenced in a study of T cells in Graves' hyperthyroidism and ophthalmopathy. TCRdb reanalysed the multiplex PCR reads using MiXCR and keeps one entry per CDR3 protein. The sample consists of 340,000 or so distinct CDR3 sequences, 21% of them appearing once. Sequences were obtained from blood. These TCRs come from a woman aged 45-65 years with Graves' hyperthyroidism. The CDR3 runs from the conserved cysteine through the conserved F or W. The D gene is left open where the match is weak.

D gene | J gene | V gene | CDR3 protein
NA | TRBJ1-1 | TRBV7-8 | CASSLKIGGMRYTEAFF
TRBD2 | TRBJ2-1 | TRBV27 | CASSWGLAGVVYNEQFF
NA | TRBJ2-1 | TRBV11-3 | CASSLEWAPEQFF
NA | TRBJ1-4 | TRBV5-4 | CASSLRSGGWDEKLFF
TRBD2 | TRBJ2-3 | TRBV5-1 | CASSYGLAGGAPDTQYF
NA | TRBJ2-5 | TRBV7-3 | CASSPGQGKETQYF
NA | TRBJ2-1 | TRBV5-8 | CASSPRTAVFEQFF
NA | TRBJ2-2 | TRBV5-6 | CASSLGGGTNTGELFF
TRBD1 | TRBJ2-1 | TRBV11-2 | CASSSLGPGQANEQFF
NA | TRBJ1-2 | TRBV29-1 | CSVDRSGQGYTF
NA | TRBJ1-2 | TRBV4-1 | CASSQEARGYGYGYTF
NA | TRBJ1-4 | TRBV3-1 | CASSTQGSEKLFF
NA | TRBJ1-5 | TRBV19 | CASSYREGYQPQHF
NA | TRBJ1-1 | TRBV11-1 | CASSFRPKTATTEAFF
TRBD1 | TRBJ2-3 | TRBV19 | CASSIVGVRTGTQYF
NA | TRBJ2-1 | TRBV19 | CASSQLGLSYNEQFF
TRBD2 | TRBJ2-1 | TRBV28 | CASNVAGGHNEQFF
NA | TRBJ2-6 | TRBV30 | CAYRGSGANVLTF
NA | TRBJ2-7 | TRBV3-1 | CASSQAPTYEQYF
NA | TRBJ1-1 | TRBV5-5 | CASTVDSLNTEAFF